In its sample, the clone carrying this T cell receptor beta chain was seen once. This record belongs to a study of blood T cell repertoires in COVID-19. The V gene's germline CDR1 is SGHTA and CDR2 FQGNSA. V gave up 3 bases and J gave up 2 bases, with 10 bases separating them. This CDR3 is 15 amino acids long. Original processing notes: Nucleated cell number was recorded as an estimate derived from reference gene primer amplification. Sequenced by immunoSEQ multiplex PCR; TCRdb stores in-frame clones only, minus some. V and J calls and clone size are copied from that table; D and trimming were computed from the DNA. Of 200,000 to 250,000 clones detected, around 84% appear once; the ten largest clones hold 5.5% to 9%.

The chain joins TRBV7-2 to TRBJ2-2; D is uncertain. The sequence derives from a woman in her seventies with active or convalescent COVID-19. The material sequenced was peripheral blood. CDR3 sequence: CASSLFPQNTGELFF. In nucleotides, the CDR3 is TGTGCCAGCAGCTTGTTTCCCCAAAACACCGGGGAGCTGTTTTTT.